Sequencing of this T cell receptor beta chain was carried out in a study of blood T cell repertoires in COVID-19 (dated by TCRdb to 2019 to 2021). With regard to the full study: Samples from collaborators originated in the United States, Italy and Spain and spanned both the acute and convalescent phases of COVID-19. The repertoires were released in a freely available public database intended as a resource for research on the immune response to SARS-CoV-2. A de-identified subject ID, COVID-19 status, age in years and sex were almost always included in the sample metadata. Where available, HLA class I and class II types were obtained from metadata supplied by the sample provider rather than from assay-based typing. Samples came from the ongoing ImmuneRACE study (first 160 participants) plus 1,254 subjects from 6 global collaborators. The material from the prospective study consisted of cDNA or gDNA derived from T cells, B-cell-depleted T cells, or PBMCs. Subjects who had been exposed to COVID-19, were actively infected with it, or had recovered from it provided the deeply sampled blood TCRbeta repertoires that made up the dataset. What the authors observed across the whole study: How much clinical and demographic metadata was included differed by source and by participant, and the metadata was provided uncurated.

Regarding this clone: The antigen it recognizes is unknown. Per-base qualities were not stored, and no clone one base away is much larger.

Including cysteine and phenylalanine, the CDR3 has 14 amino acids. CDR3 DNA is the only sequence kept; it has 42 bases, read in frame from the first base. Via the germline V gene (reference sequence), CDR1 is GTSNPN and CDR2 SVGIG. Trimming removed 2 bases from V and 5 bases from J, leaving 15 bases between the germline ends. TCRbeta CDR3 regions were amplified from genomic DNA by means of the immunoSEQ Assay, a bias-controlled multiplex PCR. The original pipeline was this. The number of nucleated cells in each sample was estimated by amplification of reference gene primers within the assay. To quantify the absolute abundance of each unique TCRbeta CDR3 rearrangement, sequence reads were collapsed and filtered. For each sample, productive Simpson clonality was calculated as the square root of Simpson's diversity index across productive rearrangements. The table was pulled from immuneACCESS by TCRdb, which kept in-frame rearrangements only. Such tables lose some clones; where checked, under half of the loss comes from unresolved V genes, and the rest has no known cause. The DNA was the basis for D and trimming; V, J and clone size are from that table. The sample table records approximately 120,000 clones; 83% of these occur just once. The ten largest make up 15% to 20% of the sample.

Enrolling through a virtual design, the prospective study's participants ranged in age from roughly 18 to 89 years and lived across roughly 23 United States geographic areas. Cohort assignment in the prospective study relied on participant-reported clinical history from a screening survey and a study questionnaire. Recovered participants in ImmuneRACE Cohort 3 were defined by two consecutive negative NP/OP PCR tests, clearance by a healthcare professional, or resolution of symptoms. Mobile phlebotomists in the prospective study collected whole blood, serum and a nasopharyngeal or oropharyngeal swab from every participant. Participants in the prospective study had the option to provide additional blood draws and questionnaires over an approximately two-month period. Prospective study blood samples were shipped either frozen or at room temperature before DNA extraction.

The TCR was taken from a man aged 25 to 45 who had recovered from COVID-19. Material: PBMCs or T cells enriched from blood (not recorded which). The sequence links TRBV30 to TRBJ1-1; TRBD1 is perhaps the D gene, given 6 matching bases. CDR3 sequence: CAWSRQGGGTEAFF. At the DNA level, the sequence is TGTGCCTGGAGTCGGCAGGGAGGGGGGACTGAAGCTTTCTTT.